These T cell receptor beta chains were read from a single sample in a study of shared clonotypes between healthy human individuals. Sequencing used immunoSEQ multiplex PCR; TCRdb keeps in-frame clones, though not all of them. The sample includes 550,000 to 750,000 clones, about 90% of them seen just once. The sequenced sample was naive CD8+ T cells sorted from blood. These receptors all stem from a man younger than 45 in good health. CDR3s include the opening cysteine and the closing phenylalanine or tryptophan. A D gene is named only where the DNA matches it firmly. Some rows mark clone size as missing; the rest say once, few, many or name a class of expanded clone.

V	J	size	length	D	DNA	CDR3
TRBV9	TRBJ1-1	NA	12	NA	TGTGCCAGCGCGGGGGGTGGTACTGAAGCTTTCTTT	CASAGGGTEAFF
TRBV15	TRBJ2-7	NA	18	NA	TGTGCCACCAGCAGAGAGGCCCCTAAGAAAGGGGAAAACTACGAGCAGTACTTC	CATSREAPKKGENYEQYF
TRBV5-1	TRBJ2-1	NA	17	TRBD2	TGCGCCAGCAGCTTTGTAATAGCGGGAGAGTGGGACAATGAGCAGTTCTTC	CASSFVIAGEWDNEQFF
TRBV6-5	TRBJ1-4	NA	14	NA	TGTGCCAGCAGTTATGGACAGAAGAATGAAAAACTGTTTTTT	CASSYGQKNEKLFF
TRBV5-8	TRBJ2-2	NA	14	NA	TGTGCCAGCAGCATCCGACCATACACCGGGGAGCTGTTTTTT	CASSIRPYTGELFF
TRBV25-1	TRBJ2-7	NA	14	NA	TGTGCCAGCAATGAAAGGGGGGGAAGCTACGAGCAGTACTTC	CASNERGGSYEQYF
TRBV11-2	TRBJ2-7	NA	15	TRBD2	TGTGCCAGCAGCCTGGGACTAGCGGGGGCCTACGAGCAGTACTTC	CASSLGLAGAYEQYF
TRBV6-1	TRBJ1-5	few	15	NA	TGTGCCAGCACCTTACTGAGGGCCAGCAATCAGCCCCAGCATTTT	CASTLLRASNQPQHF
TRBV4-1	TRBJ2-1	NA	14	NA	TGCGCCAGCAGCCCTCAGTGGGGCTACAATGAGCAGTTCTTC	CASSPQWGYNEQFF
TRBV2	TRBJ2-3	NA	13	NA	TGTGCCAGCCGAGAGCTGGGAACAGATACGCAGTATTTT	CASRELGTDTQYF
TRBV27	TRBJ2-3	NA	17	TRBD1	TGTGCCAGCAGTTTCCTTCCGGACAGGGATAACACAGATACGCAGTATTTT	CASSFLPDRDNTDTQYF
TRBV28	TRBJ1-2	NA	13	NA	TGTGCCAGCCGTGACGAACATCCCTATGGCTACACCTTC	CASRDEHPYGYTF
TRBV27	TRBJ1-2	NA	14	TRBD1	TGTGCCAGCAGCCCAGGATCGGGGACAGGTGGCTACACCTTC	CASSPGSGTGGYTF
TRBV14	TRBJ1-1	once	11	NA	TGTGCCAGCGGGATGAACACTGAAGCTTTCTTT	CASGMNTEAFF
TRBV5-1	TRBJ2-7	NA	13	TRBD1	TGCGCCAGCAGATATGGGACAGACTACGAGCAGTACTTC	CASRYGTDYEQYF
TRBV28	TRBJ2-7	NA	12	NA	TGTGCCAGCGCTGGACGGTCCTACGAGCAGTACTTC	CASAGRSYEQYF
TRBV19	TRBJ1-5	NA	19	NA	TGTGCCAGTAGTATAAGGTACTCTTTGGGAGGGCCTAGCAATCAGCCCCAGCATTTT	CASSIRYSLGGPSNQPQHF
TRBV28	TRBJ2-1	NA	16	TRBD1	TGTGCCAGCAGTTATCGGACAGGGAACTCCTACAATGAGCAGTTCTTC	CASSYRTGNSYNEQFF